The clone carrying this T cell receptor beta chain is labeled medium-sized. No antigen is known for it. The entry originates in a study of beta chain features in type 1 diabetes. Study information: Age, gender, cell numbers and subset yield matched between patients and controls.

The CDR3 is made up of 14 amino acids. J lost 5 bases, V lost 5 bases, and 5 bases had no gene match. Germline V gives CDR1 MDHEN, CDR2 SYDVKM. Study conclusions and caveats: Patients with type 1 diabetes carried fewer insertions and had more deletions at their VDJ junctions. Type 1 diabetes patients showed a moderate but significant shortening of TCRB CDR3s in all four CD4+ subsets.

CD4+ cells of the naive, central memory, regulatory and stem cell-like memory types were sorted via CD45RO/CCR7/CD25/CD127/CD95/CD27. Reverse transcription of all isolated RNA meant that expressed TCRB transcripts were sequenced. Some clones are missing from TCRdb's copy, which holds only in-frame ones; the method was immunoSEQ multiplex PCR. The data show 150,000 to 190,000 clones, 11% seen once. The clonotype was recovered from a man between 18 and 35 years old in good health. The specimen was central memory CD4+ T cells from blood. The V gene is TRBV28, the J gene TRBJ1-2; 10 nucleotides agree with TRBD1. The CDR3: CASSHRDRGYGYTF. Here the CDR3 DNA reads TGTGCCAGCAGTCACCGGGACAGGGGATATGGCTACACCTTC.